The 7 T cell receptor beta chains reported below all come from one sample, sequenced in a study of cytomegalovirus exposure and HLA in healthy donors. Primers for the PCR totalled 60 Vbeta and 13 Jbeta. Clones were read by immunoSEQ multiplex PCR, and TCRdb kept only the in-frame ones, dropping some. The data contain under 200,000 clones, 73% of them seen just once; the ten biggest clones take up approximately 2%. What was sequenced was PBMCs. The receptors were gathered from a woman aged 25 to 45 in good health and CMV-seronegative.

This clone occurred a few times. The V gene is TRBV27, the J gene TRBJ2-5; TRBD2 matches at 11 bases. Per the germline V gene, CDR1 is MNHEY and CDR2 is SMNVEV (reference sequence). The junction had 20 bases not matched to a gene; V was cut back by 7 bases and J by 4 bases. This CDR3 region has 19 residues. For the CDR3, the DNA is TGTGCCAGCAACGGCGCGGGACTAGCGGAGACAAAGGTTCGAGAGACCCAGTACTTC. Amino acid sequence: CASNGAGLAETKVRETQYF.

This chain links TRBV7-9 with TRBJ1-2; TRBD1 is a possible D gene (6 bases). Germline CDR1 is SEHNR and CDR2 is FQNEAQ (reference sequence). The germline V and J ends were trimmed by 3 bases and 6 bases, with 8 bases remaining between them. This CDR3 has 12 residues. CDR3 nucleotide sequence: TGTGCCAGCAGCTTGGACAGCCATGGCTACACCTTC. It specifies CASSLDSHGYTF.

The chain has TRBV11-2 and TRBJ2-2; TRBD2 matches at 10 bases. This CDR3 spans 15 amino acids. From germline, CDR1 is SGHAT and CDR2 FQNNGV. Trimming cost V 1 base and J 6 bases; bases outside gene matches: 2. CDR3 DNA sequence: TGTGCCAGCAGCTTAGGGCTAGCGGGAGCCGGGGAGCTGTTTTTT. This sequence encodes CASSLGLAGAGELFF.

The chain is built from TRBV7-8 and TRBJ2-1, with 9 bases that match TRBD2. Per the germline V gene, CDR1 is SGHVS and CDR2 is FQNEAQ. The CDR3 contains 16 residues. V lost 2 bases, J lost 4 bases, and 6 bases stayed unmatched. The CDR3 nucleotides are TGTGCCAGCAGCTTACGGCTAGCGGGGTTGTACAATGAGCAGTTCTTC. It translates to CASSLRLAGLYNEQFF.

This clone appeared once. This rearrangement joins TRBV7-6 to TRBJ2-1, with a possible D match to TRBD2 (5 bases). The germline V and J ends were trimmed by 4 bases and 5 bases, with 24 bases remaining between them. CDR3 length: 18 residues. Germline V gene sequence: CDR1 SGHVS, CDR2 FNYEAQ. The CDR3 DNA is TGTGCCAGCAGCTCCCTACCCCAAGCGGCTAGCCGGGACAATGAGCAGTTCTTC. Translating it yields CASSSLPQAASRDNEQFF. Full variable domain (outside the CDR3, taken from reference TRBV7-6 and TRBJ2-1): GAGVSQSPRYKVTKRGQDVALRCDPISGHVSLYWYRQALGQGPEFLTYFNYEAQQDKSGLPNDRFSAERPEGSISTLTIQRTEQRDSAMYRCASSSLPQAASRDNEQFFGPGTRLTVL.

The genes are TRBV7-2 and TRBJ1-1; D is unclear. Germline-derived CDR1 and CDR2 are SGHTA and FQGNSA. The CDR3 has 15 amino acids. Trimming shortened V by 5 bases and J by 2 bases, and 15 bases separated the two germline ends. In DNA form, the CDR3 reads TGTGCCAGCAGCCGTGGCAGCCGGAGAAACACTGAAGCTTTCTTT. Protein: CASSRGSRRNTEAFF.

This clone was recorded once. V gene TRBV18 combines with J gene TRBJ2-7; D is unresolved. The CDR3 totals 14 residues. Germline lookup yields CDR1 KGHSH and CDR2 LQKENI. V shed 3 bases and J shed 4 bases, with 13 bases lying between them. The CDR3 DNA reads as TGTGCCAGCTCACCGACTTTAAAGCGATACGAGCAGTACTTC. Amino acid sequence: CASSPTLKRYEQYF.